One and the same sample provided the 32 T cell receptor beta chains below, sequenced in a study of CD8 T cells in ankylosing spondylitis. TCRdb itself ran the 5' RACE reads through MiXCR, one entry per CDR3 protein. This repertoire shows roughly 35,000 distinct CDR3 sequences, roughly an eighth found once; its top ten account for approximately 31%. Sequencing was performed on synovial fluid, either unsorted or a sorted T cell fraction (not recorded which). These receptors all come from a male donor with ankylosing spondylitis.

CDR3 in DNA: TGTGCCAGCAGCTCCACAGGGGAATTATCGAGCACAGATACGCAGTATTTT. Amino acid sequence: CASSSTGELSSTDTQYF. V is TRBV28 and J is TRBJ2-3, with 7 positions matching TRBD1. Germline CDR1 reads MDHEN; CDR2 reads SYDVKM. This CDR3 contains 17 residues. V trimming: 6 bases; J trimming: 0 bases; junction bases outside the gene matches: 12. Looking up the rest from reference TRBV28 and TRBJ2-3 gives the full variable domain: DVKVTQSSRYLVKRTGEKVFLECVQDMDHENMFWYRQDPGLGLRLIYFSYDVKMKEKGDIPEGYSVSREKKERFSLILESASTNQTSMYLCASSSTGELSSTDTQYFGPGTRLTVL.

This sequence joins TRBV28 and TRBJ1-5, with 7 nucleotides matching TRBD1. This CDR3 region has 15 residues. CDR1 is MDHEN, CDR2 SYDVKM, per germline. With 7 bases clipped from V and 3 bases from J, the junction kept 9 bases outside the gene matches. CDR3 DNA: TGTGCCAGCACCCGCCGGGACAGCCTCAATCAGCCCCAGCATTTT. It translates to CASTRRDSLNQPQHF.

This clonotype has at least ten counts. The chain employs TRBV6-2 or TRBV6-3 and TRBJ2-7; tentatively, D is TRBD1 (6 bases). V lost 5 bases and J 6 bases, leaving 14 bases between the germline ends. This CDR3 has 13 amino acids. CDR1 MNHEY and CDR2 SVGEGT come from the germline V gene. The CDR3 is CASSPGGITEQYF. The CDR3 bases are TGTGCCAGCAGTCCTGGGGGCATAACCGAGCAGTACTTC.

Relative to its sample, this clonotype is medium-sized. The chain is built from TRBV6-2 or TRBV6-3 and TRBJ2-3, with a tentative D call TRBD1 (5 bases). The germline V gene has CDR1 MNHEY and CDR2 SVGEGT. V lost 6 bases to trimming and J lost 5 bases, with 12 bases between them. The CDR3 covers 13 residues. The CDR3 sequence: CASRGLRRDTQYF. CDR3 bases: TGTGCCAGCAGGGGGCTGAGACGAGATACGCAGTATTTT.

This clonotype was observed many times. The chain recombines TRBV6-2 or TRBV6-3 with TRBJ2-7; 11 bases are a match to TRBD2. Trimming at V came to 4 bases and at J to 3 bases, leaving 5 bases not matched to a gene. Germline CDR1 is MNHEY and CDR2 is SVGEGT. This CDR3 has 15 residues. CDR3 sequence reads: CASSSRTSGLYEQYF. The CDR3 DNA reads TGTGCCAGCAGTTCCCGGACTAGCGGGCTCTACGAGCAGTACTTC.

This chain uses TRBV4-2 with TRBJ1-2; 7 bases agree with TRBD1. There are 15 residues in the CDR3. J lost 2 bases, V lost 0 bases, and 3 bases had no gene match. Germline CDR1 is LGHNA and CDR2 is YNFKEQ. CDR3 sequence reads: CASSQETQGNYGYTF. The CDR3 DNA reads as TGTGCCAGCAGCCAAGAAACACAGGGGAACTATGGCTACACCTTC.

This chain's CDR3 is CASSLRGQTGELFF. The CDR3 DNA follows: TGTGCCAGCAGTTTGAGGGGGCAAACCGGGGAGCTGTTTTTT. The V call is TRBV12-3 or TRBV12-4, the J call TRBJ2-2; TRBD1 agrees at 7 bases. The CDR3 loop spans 14 amino acids. The junction had 3 bases not matched to a gene; V was cut back by 3 bases and J by 5 bases.

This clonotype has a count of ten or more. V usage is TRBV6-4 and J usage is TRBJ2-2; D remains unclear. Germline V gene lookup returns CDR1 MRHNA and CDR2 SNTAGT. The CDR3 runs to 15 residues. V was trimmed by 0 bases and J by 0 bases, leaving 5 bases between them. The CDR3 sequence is CASSDSGANTGELFF. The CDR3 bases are TGTGCCAGCAGTGACTCGGGCGCGAACACCGGGGAGCTGTTTTTT.

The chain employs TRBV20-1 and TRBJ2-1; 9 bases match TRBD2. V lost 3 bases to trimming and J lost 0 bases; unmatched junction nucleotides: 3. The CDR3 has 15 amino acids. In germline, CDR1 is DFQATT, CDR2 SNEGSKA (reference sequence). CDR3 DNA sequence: TGCAGTGCTAGTGCACTAGCGGGCTCCTACAATGAGCAGTTCTTC. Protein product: CSASALAGSYNEQFF.

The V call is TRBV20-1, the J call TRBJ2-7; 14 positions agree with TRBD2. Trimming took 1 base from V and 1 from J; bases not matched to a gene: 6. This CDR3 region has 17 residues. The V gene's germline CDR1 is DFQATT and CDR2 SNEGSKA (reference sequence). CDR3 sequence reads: CSARGATSGRGSYEQYF. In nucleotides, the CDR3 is TGCAGTGCTAGAGGCGCGACTAGCGGGAGGGGATCCTACGAGCAGTACTTC.

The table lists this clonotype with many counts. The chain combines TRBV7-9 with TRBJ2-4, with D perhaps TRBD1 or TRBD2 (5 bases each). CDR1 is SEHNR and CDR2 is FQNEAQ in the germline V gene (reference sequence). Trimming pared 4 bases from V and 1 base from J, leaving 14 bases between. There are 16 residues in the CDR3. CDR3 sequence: CASSSPEEGAKNIQYF. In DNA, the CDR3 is TGTGCCAGCAGCTCCCCTGAAGAGGGGGCCAAAAACATTCAGTACTTC.

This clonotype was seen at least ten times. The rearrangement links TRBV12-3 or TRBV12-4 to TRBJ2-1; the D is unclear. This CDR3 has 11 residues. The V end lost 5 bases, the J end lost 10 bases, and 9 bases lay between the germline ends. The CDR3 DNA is TGTGCCAGCAGTCCCCTCTCGGAGCAGTTCTTC. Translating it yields CASSPLSEQFF.

The CDR3 sequence: CASSLAPNYEQYF. The CDR3 coding sequence is TGTGCCAGCAGCTTAGCCCCAAACTACGAGCAGTACTTC. This chain joins TRBV7-6 and TRBJ2-7, with unresolved D. V was clipped by 0 bases and J by 3 bases, with 6 bases between them. Germline V gene data show CDR1 as SGHVS and CDR2 as FNYEAQ. The CDR3 contains 13 residues.

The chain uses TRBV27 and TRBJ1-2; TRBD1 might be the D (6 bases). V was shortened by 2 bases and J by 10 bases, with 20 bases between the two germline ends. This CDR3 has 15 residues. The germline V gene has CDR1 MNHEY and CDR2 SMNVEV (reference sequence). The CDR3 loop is CASSLIGGTSALYTF. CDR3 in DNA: TGTGCCAGCAGTTTAATCGGGGGCACCTCGGCCCTCTACACCTTC.

The CDR3 is CASSHTGANNQPQHF. The CDR3 region has the DNA TGTGCCAGCAGTCACACAGGGGCTAACAATCAGCCCCAGCATTTT. V gene TRBV4-2 combines with J gene TRBJ1-5; the match to TRBD1 covers 7 bases. Trimming cost V 6 bases and J 3 bases; bases outside gene matches: 8. Germline values: CDR1 LGHNA, CDR2 YNFKEQ. This CDR3 is built from 15 residues.

The CDR3 protein is CAIRSMDRRSGANVLTF. CDR3 sequence (DNA): TGTGCCATCAGGTCGATGGACCGAAGGTCTGGGGCCAACGTCCTGACTTTC. The chain employs TRBV10-3 and TRBJ2-6; D not resolved. This CDR3 spans 17 amino acids. V lost 6 bases, J lost 1 base, and 16 bases lay in between. CDR1 and CDR2 from the germline V gene are ENHRY and SYGVKD.

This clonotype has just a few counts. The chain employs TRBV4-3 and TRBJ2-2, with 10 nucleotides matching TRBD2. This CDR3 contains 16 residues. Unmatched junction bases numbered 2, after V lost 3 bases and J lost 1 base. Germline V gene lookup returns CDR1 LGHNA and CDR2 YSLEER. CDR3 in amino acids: CASSHGTSVNTGELFF. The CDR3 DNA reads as TGCGCCAGCAGCCACGGGACTAGCGTGAACACCGGGGAGCTGTTTTTT.

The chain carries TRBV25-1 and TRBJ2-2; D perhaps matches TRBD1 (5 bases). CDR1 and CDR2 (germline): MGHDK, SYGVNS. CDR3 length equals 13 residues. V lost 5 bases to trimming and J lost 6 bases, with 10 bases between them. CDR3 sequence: CASSLQGPGELFF. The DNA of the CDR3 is TGTGCCAGCAGTCTCCAGGGTCCCGGGGAGCTGTTTTTT.

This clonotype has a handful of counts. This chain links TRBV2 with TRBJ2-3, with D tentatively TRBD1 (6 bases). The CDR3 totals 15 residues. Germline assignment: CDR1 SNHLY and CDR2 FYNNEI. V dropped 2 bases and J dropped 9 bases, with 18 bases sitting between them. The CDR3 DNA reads TGTGCCAGCAGTGAAACCAGGGGCGGCGAGAGGACGCAGTATTTT. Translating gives CASSETRGGERTQYF.

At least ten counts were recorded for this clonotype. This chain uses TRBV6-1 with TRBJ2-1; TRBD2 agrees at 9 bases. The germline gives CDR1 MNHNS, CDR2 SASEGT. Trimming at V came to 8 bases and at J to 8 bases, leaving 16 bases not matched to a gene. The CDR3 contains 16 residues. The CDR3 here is CASAHGVAGGGHEQFF. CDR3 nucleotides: TGTGCCAGCGCCCATGGGGTGGCGGGAGGGGGTCATGAGCAGTTCTTC.

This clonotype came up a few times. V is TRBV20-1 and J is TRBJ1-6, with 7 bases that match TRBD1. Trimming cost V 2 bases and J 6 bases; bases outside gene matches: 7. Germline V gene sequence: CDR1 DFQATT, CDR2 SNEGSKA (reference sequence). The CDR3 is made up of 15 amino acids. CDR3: CSARMPNRGNSPLHF. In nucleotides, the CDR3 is TGCAGTGCTAGAATGCCAAACAGGGGTAATTCACCCCTCCACTTT.

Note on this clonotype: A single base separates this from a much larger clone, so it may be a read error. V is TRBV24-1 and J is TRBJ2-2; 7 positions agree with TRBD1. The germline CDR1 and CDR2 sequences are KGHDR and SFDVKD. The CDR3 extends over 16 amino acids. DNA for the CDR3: TGTGCCACCAGTCCCGCCGGGACAGCGAACACCGGGGAGCTGATTTTT. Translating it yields CATSPAGTANTGELIF.

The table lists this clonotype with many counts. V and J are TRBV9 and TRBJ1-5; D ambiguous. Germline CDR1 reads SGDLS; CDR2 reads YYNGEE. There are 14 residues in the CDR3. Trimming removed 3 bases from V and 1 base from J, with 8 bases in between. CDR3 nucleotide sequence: TGTGCCAGCAGCGGACCTCGGAGCAATCAGCCCCAGCATTTT. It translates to CASSGPRSNQPQHF.

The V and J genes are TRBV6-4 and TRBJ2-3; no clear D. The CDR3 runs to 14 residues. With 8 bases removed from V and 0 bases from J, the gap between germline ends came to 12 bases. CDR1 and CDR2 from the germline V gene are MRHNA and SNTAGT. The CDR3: CASRETTSTDTQYF. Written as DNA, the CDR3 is TGTGCCAGCCGAGAGACAACTAGCACAGATACGCAGTATTTT.

CDR3 nucleotides: TGTGCCAGCAGTGAGTCGGCCAGACGCTCCTACGAGCAGTACTTC. It is translated as CASSESARRSYEQYF. The chain links TRBV27 to TRBJ2-7, with D uncertain. The germline gives CDR1 MNHEY, CDR2 SMNVEV (reference sequence). Trimming cost V 5 bases and J 0 bases, with 14 bases left between them. The CDR3 spans 15 residues.

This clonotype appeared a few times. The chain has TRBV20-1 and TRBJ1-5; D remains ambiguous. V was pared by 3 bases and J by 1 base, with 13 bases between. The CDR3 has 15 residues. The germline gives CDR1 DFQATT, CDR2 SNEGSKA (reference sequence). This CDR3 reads CSASAGWGSNQPQHF. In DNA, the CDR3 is TGCAGTGCTAGTGCCGGATGGGGAAGCAATCAGCCCCAGCATTTT.

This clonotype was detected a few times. CDR3 bases: TGTGCCAGCAGTTTCACCGGGACAGGGAACCGCTTTTTTCTTTACGAGCAGTACTTC. Translation: CASSFTGTGNRFFLYEQYF. The genes are TRBV6-5 and TRBJ2-7, with TRBD1 matching 9 bases. The CDR3 has 19 residues. V lost 4 bases to trimming and J lost 4 bases; unmatched junction nucleotides: 20. Germline values: CDR1 MNHEY, CDR2 SVGAGI.

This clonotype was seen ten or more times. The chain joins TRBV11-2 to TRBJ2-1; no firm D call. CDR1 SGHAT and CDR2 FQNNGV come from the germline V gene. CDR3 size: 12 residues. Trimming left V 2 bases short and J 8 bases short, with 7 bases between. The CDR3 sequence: CASSLSFDEQFF. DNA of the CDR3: TGTGCCAGCAGCTTATCGTTCGATGAGCAGTTCTTC.

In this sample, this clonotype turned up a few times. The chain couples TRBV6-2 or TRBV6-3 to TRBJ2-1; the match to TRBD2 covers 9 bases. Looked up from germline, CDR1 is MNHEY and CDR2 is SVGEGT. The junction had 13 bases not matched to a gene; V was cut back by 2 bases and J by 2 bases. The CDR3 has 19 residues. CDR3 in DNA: TGTGCCAGCAGTTACAGACTAGCGGAGCCCTACTCCACCTACAATGAGCAGTTCTTC. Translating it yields CASSYRLAEPYSTYNEQFF.

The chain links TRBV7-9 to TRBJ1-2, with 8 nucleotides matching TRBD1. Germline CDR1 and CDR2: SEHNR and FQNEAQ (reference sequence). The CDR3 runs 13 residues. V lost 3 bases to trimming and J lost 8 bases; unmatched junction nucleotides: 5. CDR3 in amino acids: CASSFSGTGGYTF. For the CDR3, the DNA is TGTGCCAGCAGCTTCAGCGGGACAGGAGGCTACACCTTC. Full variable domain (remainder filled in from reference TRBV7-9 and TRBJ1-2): DTGVSQNPRHKITKRGQNVTFRCDPISEHNRLYWYRQTLGQGPEFLTYFQNEAQLEKSRLLSDRFSAERPKGSFSTLEIQRTEQGDSAMYLCASSFSGTGGYTFGSGTRLTVV.

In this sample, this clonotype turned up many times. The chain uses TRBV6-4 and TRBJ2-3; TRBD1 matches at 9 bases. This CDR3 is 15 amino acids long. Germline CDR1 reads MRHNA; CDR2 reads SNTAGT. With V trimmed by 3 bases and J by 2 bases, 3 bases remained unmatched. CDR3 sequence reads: CASSEGTGSTDTQYF. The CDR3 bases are TGTGCCAGCAGTGAAGGGACAGGGTCCACAGATACGCAGTATTTT.

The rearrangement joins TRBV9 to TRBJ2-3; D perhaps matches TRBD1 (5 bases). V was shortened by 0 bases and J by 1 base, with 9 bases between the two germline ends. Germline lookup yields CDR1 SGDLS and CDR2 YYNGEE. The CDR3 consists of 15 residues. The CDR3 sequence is CASSVEWGRTDTQYF. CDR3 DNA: TGTGCCAGCAGCGTAGAATGGGGCCGCACAGATACGCAGTATTTT.